The 30 T cell receptor beta chains presented below share a single source sample, sequenced in a study of OX40 agonist ivuxolimab in advanced cancers. Assay: immunoSEQ multiplex PCR; the TCRdb copy retains only in-frame clones and omits some. The sample consists of roughly 67,000 clones, 70% to 85% of them appearing once. The sample in question was CD4+ or CD8+ T cells sorted from blood, obtained in a trial of the OX40 agonist ivuxolimab. The source of these receptors is an adult with an advanced solid tumor such as melanoma, head and neck, liver or kidney cancer.

The chain joins TRBV9 to TRBJ1-3; D unclear. CDR1 is SGDLS and CDR2 is YYNGEE in the germline V gene. Trimming cost V 6 bases and J 1 base, with 8 bases left between them. The CDR3 length is 13 residues. The CDR3 is CASKPSSGNTIYF. CDR3 sequence (DNA): TGTGCCAGCAAGCCCTCATCTGGAAACACCATATATTTT.

The chain is built from TRBV5-1 and TRBJ2-7; TRBD1 matches at 7 bases. The germline V gene has CDR1 SGHRS and CDR2 YFSETQ. Germline trimming cut 7 bases from V and 2 bases from J; bases unmatched to any gene: 9. The CDR3 length is 14 residues. CDR3 protein: CASAKAGQAYEQYF. The CDR3 bases are TGCGCCAGCGCCAAAGCCGGACAGGCCTACGAGCAGTACTTC.

This clone was picked up a small number of times. The CDR3 reads CASGRVGLEGLAGASSYNEQFF. The DNA for the CDR3 is TGCGCCAGCGGCCGAGTAGGGTTGGAGGGACTAGCGGGGGCGAGCTCCTACAATGAGCAGTTCTTC. V and J are TRBV4-3 and TRBJ2-1, with 14 bases fitting TRBD2. The V and J ends lost 8 bases and 0 bases, in that order; junction bases with no gene match: 21. This CDR3 is built from 22 residues. Germline lookup yields CDR1 LGHNA and CDR2 YSLEER.

The rearrangement joins TRBV6-1 to TRBJ2-7, with D perhaps TRBD2 (5 bases). Germline V gene lookup returns CDR1 MNHNS and CDR2 SASEGT. V was clipped by 10 bases and J by 3 bases, with 13 bases between them. The length of the CDR3 is 12 residues. CDR3 nucleotides: TGTGCCACGGCGCGGGCTGACTACGAGCAGTACTTC. This gives the protein CATARADYEQYF.

The V and J genes are TRBV7-8 and TRBJ1-1, with D maybe TRBD1 (5 bases). CDR1 SGHVS and CDR2 FQNEAQ come from the germline V gene. V lost 7 bases to trimming and J lost 2 bases, with 20 bases between them. CDR3 length: 16 residues. Here the CDR3 DNA reads TGTGCCAGCACCCGCGCTGGGGGGGTTGGAAACACTGAAGCTTTCTTT. Its protein product is CASTRAGGVGNTEAFF.

V is TRBV30 and J is TRBJ1-2, with unresolved D. Deletions cut 4 bases from V and 10 bases from J, with 19 bases between. CDR3 size: 13 residues. Germline loops: CDR1 GTSNPN, CDR2 SVGIG (reference sequence). CDR3 amino acids: CAWTPHLGFDYTF. For the CDR3, the DNA is TGTGCCTGGACCCCGCATTTGGGTTTTGACTACACCTTC.

The V and J genes are TRBV6-1 and TRBJ1-1, with TRBD1 matching 7 bases. The CDR3 has 13 amino acids. J gave up 10 bases and V 0 bases, and 5 bases lay outside the gene matches. The germline V gene has CDR1 MNHNS and CDR2 SASEGT. This CDR3 is CASSEASRGGAFF. The CDR3, as DNA: TGTGCCAGCAGTGAAGCAAGCAGGGGGGGAGCTTTCTTT.

This rearrangement joins TRBV7-9 to TRBJ2-1; 9 nucleotides agree with TRBD1. The germline V gene has CDR1 SEHNR and CDR2 FQNEAQ (reference sequence). The CDR3 has 17 residues. V was clipped by 5 bases and J by 6 bases; unmatched bases: 14. DNA of the CDR3: TGTGCCAGCAGCCCCCAGACAGGGGGTTTTCCGGCCAATGAGCAGTTCTTC. It specifies CASSPQTGGFPANEQFF.

This chain links TRBV19 with TRBJ2-2, with 8 nucleotides matching TRBD2. The CDR3 spans 15 residues. The V gene's germline CDR1 is LNHDA and CDR2 SQIVND (reference sequence). The ends lost 4 bases at V and 2 bases at J; junction bases unmatched: 3. The CDR3 sequence: CASSRAGVNTGELFF. CDR3 DNA: TGTGCCAGTAGTAGAGCGGGAGTTAACACCGGGGAGCTGTTTTTT. Together with reference TRBV19 and TRBJ2-2, the CDR3 gives the full variable domain: DGGITQSPKYLFRKEGQNVTLSCEQNLNHDAMYWYRQDPGQGLRLIYYSQIVNDFQKGDIAEGYSVSREKKESFPLTVTSAQKNPTAFYLCASSRAGVNTGELFFGEGSRLTVL.

V gene TRBV7-2 combines with J gene TRBJ2-7; 10 bases map to TRBD1. J gave up 5 bases and V 4 bases, and 5 bases lay outside the gene matches. The germline V gene encodes CDR1 SGHTA and CDR2 FQGNSA. CDR3 length: 14 residues. DNA of the CDR3: TGTGCCAGCAGCTCTCGACAGGGGGCTCACGAGCAGTACTTC. The encoded protein is CASSSRQGAHEQYF. Combining the CDR3 with reference TRBV7-2 and TRBJ2-7 gives the whole variable domain GAGVSQSPSNKVTEKGKDVELRCDPISGHTALYWYRQSLGQGLEFLIYFQGNSAPDKSGLPSDRFSAERTGGSVSTLTIQRTQQEDSAVYLCASSSRQGAHEQYFGPGTRLTVT.

This clone has only one observation. The chain combines TRBV28 with TRBJ2-3; 7 bases agree with TRBD2. Per the germline V gene, CDR1 is MDHEN and CDR2 is SYDVKM. The CDR3 is 15 amino acids. V gave up 4 bases and J gave up 7 bases; unmatched junction bases: 11. The CDR3 sequence is CASSYGGRTWNTQYF. The CDR3 DNA is TGTGCCAGCAGTTACGGCGGGAGAACCTGGAATACGCAGTATTTT.

This chain joins TRBV5-1 and TRBJ2-3; no definite D call. This CDR3 is built from 15 residues. The V end was cut by 0 bases, the J end by 0 bases, with 8 bases between. Germline CDR1 reads SGHRS; CDR2 reads YFSETQ. The CDR3 DNA reads as TGCGCCAGCAGCTTGGGACGGCCAAGCACAGATACGCAGTATTTT. Amino acids: CASSLGRPSTDTQYF.

The V call is TRBV19, the J call TRBJ2-5, with 7 positions matching TRBD1. V trimming: 9 bases; J trimming: 2 bases; junction bases outside the gene matches: 6. This CDR3 has 13 amino acids. Per germline, CDR1 LNHDA and CDR2 SQIVND (reference sequence). DNA of the CDR3: TGTGCCAGCGCAGGGGGTCCACAAGAGACCCAGTACTTC. It specifies CASAGGPQETQYF.

The rearrangement links TRBV2 to TRBJ2-7, with 12 positions matching TRBD2. V shed 8 bases and J 3 bases; nucleotides not matched to a gene: 2. CDR1 and CDR2 (germline): SNHLY, FYNNEI. The CDR3 covers 13 residues. The CDR3 region is CASGLAGFYEQYF. In nucleotides, the CDR3 is TGTGCCAGCGGACTAGCGGGGTTCTACGAGCAGTACTTC.

This chain connects TRBV7-8 to TRBJ1-3; TRBD1 might be the D (6 bases). CDR3 length: 14 amino acids. Germline CDR1 is SGHVS and CDR2 is FQNEAQ. Trimming pared 5 bases from V and 4 bases from J, leaving 12 bases between. The CDR3 loop reads CASSLNRVGNTIYF. The DNA of the CDR3 is TGTGCCAGCAGCCTAAACAGGGTGGGAAACACCATATATTTT.

V gene TRBV11-2 combines with J gene TRBJ2-1, with D possibly matching TRBD2 (6 bases). Germline V gene data show CDR1 as SGHAT and CDR2 as FQNNGV. The length of the CDR3 is 14 residues. The V end lost 3 bases, the J end lost 0 bases, and 6 bases lay between the germline ends. The CDR3 protein is CASSFSGSYNEQFF. In DNA form, the CDR3 reads TGTGCCAGCAGCTTTAGCGGCTCCTACAATGAGCAGTTCTTC.

In its sample, this clone was seen once. The chain joins TRBV7-8 to TRBJ1-5, with a weak D call TRBD1 (5 bases). Trimming cost V 5 bases and J 0 bases, with 17 bases left between them. This CDR3 is 17 amino acids long. Germline CDR1 is SGHVS and CDR2 is FQNEAQ. CDR3 in amino acids: CASSPQGDFYSNQPQHF. The DNA of the CDR3 is TGTGCCAGCAGCCCCCAGGGAGATTTTTATAGCAATCAGCCCCAGCATTTT.

The chain uses TRBV5-1 and TRBJ2-6; possibly TRBD2 for D (5 bases). Germline CDR1 and CDR2: SGHRS and YFSETQ. The germline V and J ends were trimmed by 0 bases and 2 bases, with 9 bases remaining between them. This CDR3 is built from 16 residues. This CDR3 is CASSLAPGAGANVLTF. DNA of the CDR3: TGCGCCAGCAGCTTGGCCCCCGGGGCTGGGGCCAACGTCCTGACTTTC.

The J gene is TRBJ2-5, the V gene TRBV7-6; 9 bases fit TRBD2. The CDR3 covers 13 residues. The germline V gene has CDR1 SGHVS and CDR2 FNYEAQ. J was trimmed by 8 bases and V by 3 bases; bases with no gene match: 4. The CDR3 nucleotides read TGTGCCAGCAGCTTCTTAGCGGGAGACACCCAGTACTTC. Amino acid sequence: CASSFLAGDTQYF.

This chain connects TRBV5-4 to TRBJ1-3; no reliable D call. V was trimmed by 5 bases and J by 4 bases, leaving 19 bases between them. This CDR3 comprises 16 residues. CDR1 is SGHNT and CDR2 is YYREEE in the germline V gene (reference sequence). The CDR3 region is CASSYSQPLGGNTIYF. CDR3 DNA sequence: TGTGCCAGCAGTTACTCGCAACCTCTCGGAGGAAACACCATATATTTT. The full variable domain, completed using reference TRBV5-4 and TRBJ1-3, is ETGVTQSPTHLIKTRGQQVTLRCSSQSGHNTVSWYQQALGQGPQFIFQYYREEENGRGNFPPRFSGLQFPNYSSELNVNALELDDSALYLCASSYSQPLGGNTIYFGEGSWLTVV.

The chain combines TRBV7-9 with TRBJ2-1, with 7 bases that match TRBD1. CDR3 length equals 12 residues. Germline CDR1 is SEHNR and CDR2 is FQNEAQ (reference sequence). V was pared by 5 bases and J by 8 bases, with 3 bases of the junction left unmatched. The CDR3 nucleotides are TGTGCCAGCAGCCCGCAGGGGGATGAGCAGTTCTTC. Amino acid sequence: CASSPQGDEQFF.

The rearrangement links TRBV7-6 to TRBJ2-1; TRBD1 agrees at 7 bases. Germline V gene sequence: CDR1 SGHVS, CDR2 FNYEAQ. V dropped 5 bases and J dropped 4; count of bases not matched to a gene: 8. This CDR3 comprises 15 residues. The CDR3 sequence: CASSALDRSYNEQFF. In DNA, the CDR3 is TGTGCCAGCAGCGCCCTGGACAGGAGTTACAATGAGCAGTTCTTC.

This clone has a handful of counts. This chain links TRBV5-6 with TRBJ1-3; D possibly corresponds to TRBD1 (5 bases). The CDR3 is made up of 16 amino acids. CDR1 is SGHDT and CDR2 is YYEEEE in the germline V gene. Trimming pared 1 base from V and 1 base from J, leaving 12 bases between. Here the CDR3 DNA reads TGTGCCAGCAGCTTGTCGGGGGAGATATCTGGAAACACCATATATTTT. This encodes CASSLSGEISGNTIYF.

This clone occurred a few times. The chain recombines TRBV5-1 with TRBJ2-5; D is tentatively TRBD1 or TRBD2 (5 bases each). Germline CDR1 SGHRS, CDR2 YFSETQ. V dropped 0 bases and J dropped 5 bases, with 17 bases sitting between them. CDR3 size: 16 residues. As DNA, the CDR3 is TGCGCCAGCAGCTTGGCCTTTCAGGGAGCCCGGGAGACCCAGTACTTC. Translated, it gives CASSLAFQGARETQYF.

In this sample, this clone turned up once. The chain couples TRBV19 to TRBJ2-1; D remains ambiguous. The germline V gene has CDR1 LNHDA and CDR2 SQIVND (reference sequence). The CDR3 is 14 residues long. V was cut by 2 bases and J by 4 bases, with 9 bases left in between. The CDR3 protein is CASSILDSYNEQFF. CDR3 nucleotides: TGTGCCAGTAGTATATTAGACTCGTACAATGAGCAGTTCTTC.

V and J are TRBV11-2 and TRBJ2-2; D remains unclear. This CDR3 comprises 13 residues. The V gene lost 4 bases and the J gene lost 4 bases, with 7 bases spanning the gap. Germline V CDR1 and CDR2: SGHAT, FQNNGV. The CDR3: CASSSLRTGELFF. The CDR3 coding sequence is TGTGCCAGCAGCTCTCTCCGCACCGGGGAGCTGTTTTTT.

The chain is built from TRBV7-9 and TRBJ1-1; the D is unclear. The germline CDR1 and CDR2 sequences are SEHNR and FQNEAQ (reference sequence). The CDR3 loop spans 14 amino acids. V lost 0 bases, J lost 1 base, and 6 bases lay in between. CDR3 sequence (DNA): TGTGCCAGCAGCTTAGCTGACCGGAACACTGAAGCTTTCTTT. This codes for CASSLADRNTEAFF.

This rearrangement joins TRBV5-4 to TRBJ2-2; 9 bases are a match to TRBD2. J lost 5 bases, V lost 0 bases, and 5 bases had no gene match. This CDR3 is built from 16 residues. CDR1 SGHNT and CDR2 YYREEE come from the germline V gene (reference sequence). CDR3 amino acids: CASSLAPSGDTGELFF. Here the CDR3 DNA reads TGTGCCAGCAGCTTGGCTCCTAGCGGGGATACCGGGGAGCTGTTTTTT.

Only one count was recorded for this clone. CDR3 amino acids: CASSRRAQHYGYTF. In DNA, the CDR3 is TGTGCCAGCAGCCGACGAGCACAGCACTATGGCTACACCTTC. The J gene is TRBJ1-2, the V gene TRBV13; D unresolved. The germline gives CDR1 PRHDT, CDR2 FYEKMQ (reference sequence). This CDR3 contains 14 residues. Trimming removed 5 bases at V and 3 bases at J, with 13 bases between.

This rearrangement joins TRBV14 to TRBJ2-5, with 9 bases that match TRBD2. Per the germline V gene, CDR1 is SGHDN and CDR2 is FVKESK. The CDR3 has 16 amino acids. The J segment lost 5 bases and the V segment lost 1 base, leaving 8 bases of the junction unmatched. The chain's CDR3 is CASSQGGSGSFETQYF. The DNA of the CDR3 is TGTGCCAGCAGCCAAGGTGGTAGCGGGAGCTTCGAGACCCAGTACTTC.